This is a list of T cell receptor beta chains from one sample in a study of T cell responses to AZD1222 COVID-19 vaccine. Generated by immunoSEQ multiplex PCR, the TCRdb table keeps only in-frame clones and is missing some. This sample has 130,000 or so clones, with 90% found just once. This material consisted of peripheral blood, taken on day 0 of AZD1222 vaccination. The receptors stem from an adult in good health. Both conserved end residues are trimmed from each CDR3.

J gene | V gene | CDR3 protein
TRBJ2-7 | TRBV27 | ASSPLAGGENEQY
TRBJ2-2 | TRBV4-1 | ASSQGGGELF
TRBJ1-3 | TRBV6-5 | ASTSLRGPGNTIY
TRBJ1-1 | TRBV28 | ASSFPGFKGTEAF
TRBJ2-5 | TRBV5-4 | ASSLLTSAQETQY
TRBJ2-1 | TRBV7-8 | ASSLVVGTSYNEQF
TRBJ1-5 | TRBV2 | ASSVRRDQPQH
TRBJ1-2 | TRBV18 | ASSPLIAESYGYT
TRBJ2-1 | TRBV2 | ASREDYHNEQF
TRBJ1-2 | TRBV5-6 | ASSLRQYGYT
TRBJ1-2 | TRBV6-5 | ASQGENYGYT
TRBJ2-5 | TRBV9 | ASSAQGEETQY
TRBJ1-2 | TRBV2 | ASSGSRGYT
TRBJ2-6 | TRBV19 | ASSIEGPWGGSGANVLT
TRBJ1-5 | TRBV28 | ASSPTGFNQPQH
TRBJ2-2 | TRBV19 | ASSLQGGMTGELF
TRBJ2-7 | TRBV6-1 | ASSGRGGTPYYEQY
TRBJ1-5 | TRBV10-2 | ASSPGQNQPQH
TRBJ2-7 | TRBV28 | ASSPPGTRAYEQY
TRBJ2-5 | TRBV28 | ASSLTGTGQETQY
TRBJ2-7 | TRBV6-5 | ASSYLTGADYEQY
TRBJ1-4 | TRBV27 | ASSFLPPVATNEKLF
TRBJ2-3 | TRBV4-3 | ASSPATSAIADTQY
TRBJ2-1 | TRBV7-9 | ASDGLAGVEQF
TRBJ2-7 | TRBV7-9 | ASSPWQGPSYEQY
TRBJ2-5 | TRBV2 | ASTSSGNQETQY
TRBJ1-3 | TRBV11-2 | ASRETGRSGNTIY
TRBJ2-3 | TRBV5-1 | ASSPGEVTDTQY
TRBJ1-2 | TRBV28 | ASSLSQPSNYGYT
TRBJ2-7 | TRBV7-6 | ASSFGTGGNYEQY